Below are 15 T cell receptor beta chains sequenced from a single sample in a study of T cell repertoires in cytomegalovirus infection. TCRdb itself ran the reads through MiXCR, one entry per CDR3 protein. The sample lists tens of thousands of distinct CDR3 sequences, 3.5% to 4% occurring once. The sequencing input was PBMCs. These receptors all come from a human donor in good health (CMV status not recorded). Some clones in this sample may be carry-over from other donors' samples.

This clonotype has a count of ten or more. V is TRBV7-9 and J is TRBJ1-3; D gene unclear. V was clipped by 1 base and J by 9 bases, with 7 bases between them. This CDR3 has 12 amino acids. The germline gives CDR1 SEHNR, CDR2 FQNEAQ (reference sequence). For the CDR3, the DNA is TGTGCCAGCAGCTTAGATGGCACCACCATATATTTT. This translates into CASSLDGTTIYF.

This chain connects TRBV7-2 to TRBJ2-7, with D perhaps TRBD1 or TRBD2 (5 bases each). V dropped 5 bases and J dropped 0 bases, with 11 bases sitting between them. Per the germline V gene, CDR1 is SGHTA and CDR2 is FQGNSA. CDR3 length: 14 residues. The CDR3 sequence: CASSRDGGSYEQYF. The DNA of the CDR3 is TGTGCCAGCAGCAGGGATGGGGGCTCCTACGAGCAGTACTTC. The full variable domain, with the rest looked up from reference TRBV7-2 and TRBJ2-7, is GAGVSQSPSNKVTEKGKDVELRCDPISGHTALYWYRQSLGQGLEFLIYFQGNSAPDKSGLPSDRFSAERTGGSVSTLTIQRTQQEDSAVYLCASSRDGGSYEQYFGPGTRLTVT.

This clonotype showed up many times. The V gene is TRBV7-2, the J gene TRBJ2-2; D remains unclear. V lost 3 bases and J 7 bases, leaving 12 bases between the germline ends. Per the germline V gene, CDR1 is SGHTA and CDR2 is FQGNSA. The CDR3 runs 14 residues. CDR3 in DNA: TGTGCCAGCAGCTTCGGGCCGGAAAACGGGGAGCTGTTTTTT. This translates into CASSFGPENGELFF. Combining the CDR3 with reference TRBV7-2 and TRBJ2-2 gives the whole variable domain GAGVSQSPSNKVTEKGKDVELRCDPISGHTALYWYRQSLGQGLEFLIYFQGNSAPDKSGLPSDRFSAERTGGSVSTLTIQRTQQEDSAVYLCASSFGPENGELFFGEGSRLTVL.

This clonotype was counted at least ten times. The chain uses TRBV27 and TRBJ1-5; D is unclear. V lost 5 bases and J lost 1, with 9 bases in between. There are 14 residues in the CDR3. Germline V gene lookup returns CDR1 MNHEY and CDR2 SMNVEV (reference sequence). The CDR3 nucleotides read TGTGCCAGCAGTGAGGGAAAGAGCAATCAGCCCCAGCATTTT. Residues: CASSEGKSNQPQHF.

This clonotype was seen at least ten times. The chain carries TRBV7-9 and TRBJ1-2, with 7 bases matching TRBD1. V trimming: 0 bases; J trimming: 6 bases; junction bases outside the gene matches: 10. Germline V lookup: CDR1 SEHNR, CDR2 FQNEAQ (reference sequence). The CDR3 extends over 16 amino acids. CDR3 nucleotides: TGTGCCAGCAGCTTAGCTTATAAGGACAGGACGGATGGCTACACCTTC. Protein: CASSLAYKDRTDGYTF.

This clonotype has a count of ten or more. The genes are TRBV7-9 and TRBJ2-7, with D possibly matching TRBD1 (5 bases). Per germline, CDR1 SEHNR and CDR2 FQNEAQ (reference sequence). V was clipped by 1 base and J by 4 bases, with 14 bases between them. There are 15 residues in the CDR3. CDR3 loop: CASSLVQGFTYEQYF. In DNA form, the CDR3 reads TGTGCCAGCAGCTTAGTCCAGGGATTTACGTACGAGCAGTACTTC.

This clonotype was seen many times. The genes are TRBV7-8 and TRBJ2-7; weak D call: TRBD2 (6 bases). V was shortened by 0 bases and J by 4 bases, with 22 bases between the two germline ends. CDR1 and CDR2 from the germline V gene are SGHVS and FQNEAQ. The CDR3 covers 18 residues. CDR3 sequence (DNA): TGTGCCAGCAGCTTAGCTCTGGCTAGCGCCTGGAGGGAGTACGAGCAGTACTTC. Amino acid sequence: CASSLALASAWREYEQYF.

There are many counts of this clonotype. The chain couples TRBV20-1 to TRBJ1-5; D not certain. Trimming pared 2 bases from V and 4 bases from J, leaving 6 bases between. Germline CDR1 is DFQATT and CDR2 is SNEGSKA (reference sequence). CDR3 size: 12 residues. CDR3: CSARQANQPQHF. The CDR3 region has the DNA TGCAGTGCTAGACAGGCTAATCAGCCCCAGCATTTT.

This clonotype has at least ten counts. The genes are TRBV11-2 and TRBJ1-1, with D hard to call. Per the germline V gene, CDR1 is SGHAT and CDR2 is FQNNGV. CDR3 size: 13 residues. Trimming removed 3 bases from V and 5 bases from J, with 10 bases in between. As DNA, the CDR3 is TGTGCCAGCAGCTTGGGCAGAATAACTGAAGCTTTCTTT. Translated: CASSLGRITEAFF.

This clonotype was observed at least ten times. CDR3 in amino acids: CAISDRGVANTGELFF. The CDR3 nucleotides read TGTGCCATCAGTGACCGCGGAGTCGCGAACACCGGGGAGCTGTTTTTT. This chain links TRBV10-3 with TRBJ2-2; D gene uncertain. The V gene's germline CDR1 is ENHRY and CDR2 SYGVKD. The CDR3 runs to 16 residues. Trimming removed 3 bases at V and 0 bases at J, with 11 bases between.

At least ten counts were recorded for this clonotype. This chain joins TRBV7-8 and TRBJ1-6; no clear D. The germline V and J ends were trimmed by 6 bases and 7 bases, with 10 bases remaining between them. Germline V gene sequence: CDR1 SGHVS, CDR2 FQNEAQ. The CDR3 loop spans 13 amino acids. The CDR3 spells CASSASGNSPLHF. In DNA form, the CDR3 reads TGTGCCAGCAGTGCGAGCGGCAATTCACCCCTCCACTTT. The full variable domain, completed using reference TRBV7-8 and TRBJ1-6, is GAGVSQSPRYKVAKRGQDVALRCDPISGHVSLFWYQQALGQGPEFLTYFQNEAQLDKSGLPSDRFFAERPEGSVSTLKIQRTQQEDSAVYLCASSASGNSPLHFGNGTRLTVT.

The chain couples TRBV4-3 to TRBJ2-4; D unresolved. V lost 0 bases to trimming and J lost 0 bases, with 6 bases between them. Germline CDR1 and CDR2: LGHNA and YSLEER. The CDR3 is made up of 15 amino acids. CDR3 bases: TGCGCCAGCAGCCAAGATGAACTAGCCAAAAACATTCAGTACTTC. It translates to CASSQDELAKNIQYF.

In this sample, this clonotype turned up many times. The J gene is TRBJ2-3, the V gene TRBV7-8; tentative D call: TRBD1 (5 bases). The V end lost 1 base, the J end lost 6 bases, and 8 bases lay between the germline ends. Germline CDR1 is SGHVS and CDR2 is FQNEAQ. This CDR3 has 13 residues. The CDR3 region has the DNA TGTGCCAGCAGCTTAGAGGGGCGGGATACGCAGTATTTT. It specifies CASSLEGRDTQYF. The variable domain in full, with the rest retrieved from reference TRBV7-8 and TRBJ2-3, is GAGVSQSPRYKVAKRGQDVALRCDPISGHVSLFWYQQALGQGPEFLTYFQNEAQLDKSGLPSDRFFAERPEGSVSTLKIQRTQQEDSAVYLCASSLEGRDTQYFGPGTRLTVL.

This clonotype was recorded at least ten times. J is TRBJ1-4 and V is TRBV7-2; 10 nucleotides align to TRBD1. The junction had 8 bases not matched to a gene; V was cut back by 5 bases and J by 8 bases. Germline-derived CDR1 and CDR2 are SGHTA and FQGNSA. The CDR3 loop spans 15 amino acids. Here the CDR3 DNA reads TGTGCCAGCAGCGAGGGACAGGGGATTAGGGAAAAACTGTTTTTT. This sequence encodes CASSEGQGIREKLFF.

In this sample, this clonotype turned up many times. The chain carries TRBV6-5 and TRBJ1-1; D remains unclear. Germline V lookup: CDR1 MNHEY, CDR2 SVGAGI. This CDR3 has 14 amino acids. The V end lost 2 bases, the J end lost 5 bases, and 12 bases lay between the germline ends. CDR3 in amino acids: CASSYGSARTEAFF. The CDR3 DNA reads TGTGCCAGCAGTTACGGATCCGCCCGTACTGAAGCTTTCTTT.